These 14 T cell receptor beta chains originate from one sample sequenced in a study of CD8+ T cells in alopecia areata. Extracted from the samples, RNA was reverse transcribed into cDNA to serve as the sequencing template. Data came from immunoSEQ multiplex PCR; TCRdb stores just in-frame clones and leaves some out. The top ten clones hold over 2% of a sample with 200,000 or so clones, approximately 47% of them seen once. Treatment noted: oral pan-JAK inhibitor, 5-10 mg twice daily. The starting material was CD4+ T cells sorted from blood, obtained between weeks 36 and 40, from a patient treated with tofacitinib. These receptors all come from a human donor with alopecia areata.

The chain links TRBV10-3 to TRBJ1-5; D unclear. Trimming took off 3 bases at V and 2 bases at J, with 11 bases between the two ends. CDR1 and CDR2 (germline): ENHRY, SYGVKD. This CDR3 spans 15 amino acids. The CDR3 bases are TGTGCCATCAGTGACTCTAAGGCGGGCAATCAGCCCCAGCATTTT. Encoded protein: CAISDSKAGNQPQHF.

CDR3 nucleotide sequence: TGTGCCAGCAGCCCCCCCAGGGGGGCCGGGGCCGGGGAGCTGTTTTTT. It yields the protein CASSPPRGAGAGELFF. The chain combines TRBV7-6 with TRBJ2-2; tentative D call: TRBD1 (7 bases). Germline CDR1 is SGHVS and CDR2 is FNYEAQ. Trimming stripped 5 bases from V and 6 bases from J, with 19 bases between. The CDR3 spans 16 residues.

The V gene is TRBV27, the J gene TRBJ2-5; tentatively, D is TRBD2 (6 bases). The CDR3 spans 16 residues. Between the trimmed V and J ends, which lost 1 base and 2 bases, there was a span of 14 bases. Per germline, CDR1 MNHEY and CDR2 SMNVEV (reference sequence). CDR3 DNA: TGTGCCAGCAGTTTATTTGGCGGGATGGGTCAAGAGACCCAGTACTTC. It encodes CASSLFGGMGQETQYF.

The genes are TRBV29-1 and TRBJ2-5; 15 bases are shared with TRBD2. The CDR3 loop spans 15 amino acids. The germline gives CDR1 SQVTM, CDR2 ANQGSEA. V lost 7 bases, J lost 5 bases, and 8 bases stayed unmatched. CDR3 DNA sequence: TGCAGCGCTGGACTAGCGGGAGGGCGGGTGGAGACCCAGTACTTC. Protein product: CSAGLAGGRVETQYF. The full variable domain, in which reference TRBV29-1 and TRBJ2-5 provide the parts outside the CDR3, is SAVISQKPSRDICQRGTSLTIQCQVDSQVTMMFWYRQQPGQSLTLIATANQGSEATYESGFVIDKFPISRPNLTFSTLTVSNMSPEDSSIYLCSAGLAGGRVETQYFGPGTRLLVL.

The chain joins TRBV7-2 to TRBJ2-5, with D perhaps being TRBD1 or TRBD2 (5 bases each). V was cut by 6 bases and J by 4 bases, with 21 bases left in between. Germline V gene data show CDR1 as SGHTA and CDR2 as FQGNSA. The CDR3 is 16 residues long. The CDR3 region has the DNA TGTGCCAGCAGTGAATCCGGGGCCCTTTCGGGAGAGACCCAGTACTTC. Its protein product is CASSESGALSGETQYF.

In this sample, this clone turned up a few times. In nucleotides, the CDR3 is TGCGCCAGCAGTCAGGACAAATCACAAGAGACCCAGTACTTC. Encoded protein: CASSQDKSQETQYF. The chain links TRBV23-1 to TRBJ2-5, with D possibly matching TRBD1 (5 bases). TRBV23-1 is an ORF, and what it does is uncertain. Deletions cut 3 bases from V and 2 bases from J, with 10 bases between. CDR3 length equals 14 residues.

This clone has just a few counts. The rearrangement links TRBV6-5 to TRBJ2-1; 13 positions match TRBD2. There are 15 residues in the CDR3. Looked up from germline, CDR1 is MNHEY and CDR2 is SVGAGI. V lost 6 bases, J lost 12 bases, and 11 bases stayed unmatched. CDR3 in amino acids: CASRETSGRLSTQFF. The CDR3 DNA reads as TGTGCCAGCAGGGAGACTAGCGGGAGGCTCAGTACGCAGTTCTTC.

In its sample, this clone was seen a few times. The genes are TRBV6-6 and TRBJ2-7, with D tentatively TRBD2 (6 bases). Trimming cost V 5 bases and J 0 bases, with 17 bases left between them. The CDR3 runs 16 residues. Per the germline V gene, CDR1 is MNHNY and CDR2 is SVGAGI (reference sequence). CDR3 in amino acids: CASSPVGTSNSYEQYF. Written as DNA, the CDR3 is TGTGCCAGCAGTCCGGTCGGGACTTCTAACTCCTACGAGCAGTACTTC.

CDR3 DNA sequence: TGCAGCGGGGGGGCGGATACGCAGTATTTT. Encoded protein: CSGGADTQYF. The rearrangement uses TRBV29-1 and TRBJ2-3, with D perhaps TRBD1 or TRBD2 (6 bases each). Germline V gene sequence: CDR1 SQVTM, CDR2 ANQGSEA. Trimming left V 7 bases short and J 6 bases short, with 8 bases between. This CDR3 comprises 10 residues.

Only a few counts were recorded for this clone. The rearrangement links TRBV18 to TRBJ2-5; D not resolved. CDR1 is KGHSH and CDR2 is LQKENI in the germline V gene. V shed 6 bases and J shed 0 bases, with 8 bases lying between them. CDR3 length: 13 amino acids. The CDR3 bases are TGTGCCAGCTCGCTAGAGTACCAAGAGACCCAGTACTTC. This translates into CASSLEYQETQYF.

Here the CDR3 DNA reads TGTGCCAGCAGCCAAGGACTAGCGGCGACAGATACGCAGTATTTT. This codes for CASSQGLAATDTQYF. This chain joins TRBV7-3 and TRBJ2-3; 10 nucleotides line up with TRBD2. CDR3 length: 15 residues. Germline V gene lookup returns CDR1 SGHTA and CDR2 FQGTGA. Trimming took 5 bases from V and 3 from J; bases not matched to a gene: 5.

This sequence joins TRBV5-1 and TRBJ1-2; no reliable D call. The length of the CDR3 is 11 residues. Germline lookup yields CDR1 SGHRS and CDR2 YFSETQ. V lost 7 bases to trimming and J lost 7 bases, with 11 bases between them. CDR3 in amino acids: CASQTDGGYTF. CDR3 coding DNA: TGCGCCAGCCAAACGGACGGTGGCTACACCTTC.

This clone was counted a few times. The V call is TRBV14, the J call TRBJ1-1, with unresolved D. V was trimmed by 1 base and J by 10 bases, leaving 13 bases between them. The CDR3 contains 13 residues. From germline, CDR1 is SGHDN and CDR2 FVKESK. The CDR3 coding sequence is TGTGCCAGCAGCCAAGGCGCCTCCGGTGGAGCTTTCTTT. Translation: CASSQGASGGAFF.

This clone was counted a few times. The rearrangement links TRBV11-3 to TRBJ2-1, with 8 bases aligning to TRBD2. The V gene's germline CDR1 is SGHNT and CDR2 YENEEA. Trimming at V came to 5 bases and at J to 2 bases, leaving 8 bases not matched to a gene. The CDR3 spans 16 residues. The CDR3: CASSQQSGRAYNEQFF. The CDR3 region has the DNA TGTGCCAGCAGCCAACAAAGCGGGAGAGCCTACAATGAGCAGTTCTTC.